A selection of T cell receptor beta chains follows, all from one sample in a study of shared clonotypes between healthy human individuals. Sequenced by immunoSEQ multiplex PCR; TCRdb stores in-frame clones only, minus some. The sample yields about half a million clones, more than 65% seen once. Specimen: PBMCs. The receptors here all came from a woman aged 40-49 years in good health. Some clones in this sample may be carry-over from other donors' samples. Each CDR3 is given with its conserved first and last residue. Each record gives: CDR3 length, clone size, J gene, V gene, D gene, CDR3 protein, CDR3 DNA. The D gene is left open where the match is weak. Only part of the rows carry a size: once, few, many, or a class if the clone is expanded.

cdr3_length: 13
clone_size: .
j_call: TRBJ1-1
v_call: TRBV5-6
d_call: TRBD1
cdr3_aa: CASSGTVNTEAFF
cdr3_nt: TGTGCCAGCAGCGGGACAGTGAACACTGAAGCTTTCTTT

cdr3_length: 14
clone_size: once
j_call: TRBJ2-5
v_call: TRBV11-2
d_call: .
cdr3_aa: CASSLVGQLETQYF
cdr3_nt: TGTGCCAGCAGCTTAGTAGGCCAGTTGGAGACCCAGTACTTC

cdr3_length: 16
clone_size: .
j_call: TRBJ1-4
v_call: TRBV5-1
d_call: TRBD1
cdr3_aa: CASSLDRTGGSEKLFF
cdr3_nt: TGCGCCAGCAGCTTGGACCGGACAGGGGGCAGTGAAAAACTGTTTTTT

cdr3_length: 15
clone_size: once
j_call: TRBJ2-3
v_call: TRBV7-9
d_call: TRBD2
cdr3_aa: CASSPRTSGRDTQYF
cdr3_nt: TGTGCCAGCAGCCCCCGGACTAGCGGGAGAGATACGCAGTATTTT

cdr3_length: 14
clone_size: .
j_call: TRBJ2-5
v_call: TRBV9
d_call: .
cdr3_aa: CASSVAGAGETQYF
cdr3_nt: TGTGCCAGCAGCGTAGCGGGAGCGGGAGAGACCCAGTACTTC

cdr3_length: 12
clone_size: .
j_call: TRBJ2-2
v_call: TRBV28
d_call: .
cdr3_aa: CASAIHTGELFF
cdr3_nt: TGTGCCAGCGCCATTCACACCGGGGAGCTGTTTTTT

cdr3_length: 13
clone_size: .
j_call: TRBJ1-1
v_call: TRBV28
d_call: .
cdr3_aa: CASSLREMTEAFF
cdr3_nt: TGTGCCAGCAGCCTACGGGAGATGACTGAAGCTTTCTTT

cdr3_length: 15
clone_size: .
j_call: TRBJ2-7
v_call: TRBV9
d_call: TRBD1
cdr3_aa: CASSFRTGATYEQYF
cdr3_nt: TGTGCCAGCAGCTTTAGGACAGGGGCCACCTACGAGCAGTACTTC

cdr3_length: 15
clone_size: .
j_call: TRBJ1-2
v_call: TRBV5-1
d_call: TRBD1
cdr3_aa: CASRYGQAPGDGYTF
cdr3_nt: TGCGCCAGCAGGTACGGACAGGCCCCGGGTGATGGCTACACCTTC

cdr3_length: 12
clone_size: .
j_call: TRBJ1-1
v_call: TRBV30
d_call: .
cdr3_aa: CAWSVRQPEAFF
cdr3_nt: TGTGCCTGGAGTGTACGACAGCCTGAAGCTTTCTTT

cdr3_length: 15
clone_size: .
j_call: TRBJ2-2
v_call: TRBV9
d_call: TRBD2
cdr3_aa: CASRAGGGVAGELFF
cdr3_nt: TGTGCCAGCAGAGCGGGAGGTGGGGTGGCCGGGGAGCTGTTTTTT

cdr3_length: 16
clone_size: once
j_call: TRBJ2-2
v_call: TRBV7-2
d_call: TRBD1
cdr3_aa: CASSGAGTGVTGELFF
cdr3_nt: TGTGCCAGCAGCGGAGCCGGGACAGGGGTCACCGGGGAGCTGTTTTTT

cdr3_length: 15
clone_size: .
j_call: TRBJ2-7
v_call: TRBV7-3
d_call: TRBD2
cdr3_aa: CASSLNSGGIYEQYF
cdr3_nt: TGTGCCAGCAGCTTAAATAGCGGGGGGATCTACGAGCAGTACTTC

cdr3_length: 12
clone_size: .
j_call: TRBJ2-7
v_call: TRBV29-1
d_call: .
cdr3_aa: CSVGDPQWEQYF
cdr3_nt: TGCAGCGTTGGAGACCCCCAGTGGGAGCAGTACTTC

cdr3_length: 15
clone_size: .
j_call: TRBJ2-4
v_call: TRBV5-4
d_call: .
cdr3_aa: CASSLAGGGKNIQYF
cdr3_nt: TGTGCCAGCAGCTTGGCCGGGGGTGGCAAAAACATTCAGTACTTC

cdr3_length: 15
clone_size: once
j_call: TRBJ2-5
v_call: TRBV7-3
d_call: .
cdr3_aa: CASSPQHGGLETQYF
cdr3_nt: TGTGCCAGCAGCCCCCAGCATGGGGGGTTGGAGACCCAGTACTTC

cdr3_length: 17
clone_size: .
j_call: TRBJ1-2
v_call: TRBV10-3
d_call: .
cdr3_aa: CAISETEDSPTLRGYTF
cdr3_nt: TGTGCCATCAGTGAGACCGAGGACAGCCCGACGTTGCGAGGCTACACCTTC

cdr3_length: 15
clone_size: once
j_call: TRBJ2-1
v_call: TRBV7-9
d_call: TRBD2
cdr3_aa: CASSPIAGGDNEQFF
cdr3_nt: TGTGCCAGCAGCCCTATAGCGGGAGGGGACAATGAGCAGTTCTTC

cdr3_length: 14
clone_size: many
j_call: TRBJ1-1
v_call: TRBV7-9
d_call: .
cdr3_aa: CASSLVGGNTEAFF
cdr3_nt: TGTGCCAGCAGCTTAGTTGGTGGGAACACTGAAGCTTTCTTT

cdr3_length: 13
clone_size: .
j_call: TRBJ2-5
v_call: TRBV7-2
d_call: .
cdr3_aa: CASSFQQVETQYF
cdr3_nt: TGTGCCAGCAGCTTCCAACAGGTGGAGACCCAGTACTTC

cdr3_length: 14
clone_size: .
j_call: TRBJ2-7
v_call: TRBV5-4
d_call: .
cdr3_aa: CASSSRTDTYEQYF
cdr3_nt: TGTGCCAGCAGCTCGAGGACTGACACCTACGAGCAGTACTTC

cdr3_length: 14
clone_size: once
j_call: TRBJ1-1
v_call: TRBV10-3
d_call: .
cdr3_aa: CAISESGGRTEAFF
cdr3_nt: TGTGCCATCAGTGAGTCCGGCGGCCGGACTGAAGCTTTCTTT

cdr3_length: 17
clone_size: .
j_call: TRBJ2-2
v_call: TRBV5-1
d_call: TRBD2
cdr3_aa: CASSFGLAGGVTGELFF
cdr3_nt: TGCGCCAGCAGCTTCGGACTAGCGGGAGGTGTCACCGGGGAGCTGTTTTTT

cdr3_length: 14
clone_size: once
j_call: TRBJ2-4
v_call: TRBV28
d_call: .
cdr3_aa: CASSLSRVGDIQYF
cdr3_nt: TGTGCCAGCAGTTTAAGCAGGGTTGGAGACATTCAGTACTTC

cdr3_length: 17
clone_size: few
j_call: TRBJ1-5
v_call: TRBV4-2
d_call: .
cdr3_aa: CASSQVTTGTEITPQHF
cdr3_nt: TGTGCCAGCAGCCAAGTCACAACCGGGACCGAGATCACCCCCCAGCATTTT

cdr3_length: 15
clone_size: .
j_call: TRBJ2-6
v_call: TRBV5-4
d_call: TRBD1
cdr3_aa: CASSLQGAGANVLTF
cdr3_nt: TGTGCCAGCAGCTTGCAGGGGGCTGGGGCCAACGTCCTGACTTTC

cdr3_length: 13
clone_size: .
j_call: TRBJ1-1
v_call: TRBV7-2
d_call: .
cdr3_aa: CASSLGPLQEAFF
cdr3_nt: TGTGCCAGCAGCTTAGGACCTCTACAGGAAGCTTTCTTT

cdr3_length: 13
clone_size: .
j_call: TRBJ2-7
v_call: TRBV7-2
d_call: TRBD1
cdr3_aa: CASSPGTGVEQYF
cdr3_nt: TGTGCCAGCAGCCCCGGGACAGGGGTCGAGCAGTACTTC

cdr3_length: 15
clone_size: .
j_call: TRBJ2-2
v_call: TRBV6-4
d_call: TRBD2
cdr3_aa: CASSPSGTVAGELFF
cdr3_nt: TGTGCCAGCAGTCCTAGCGGTACCGTGGCCGGGGAGCTGTTTTTT

cdr3_length: 17
clone_size: .
j_call: TRBJ2-2
v_call: TRBV7-2
d_call: TRBD2
cdr3_aa: CASRPGGVGGDTGELFF
cdr3_nt: TGTGCCAGCAGACCCGGGGGGGTAGGTGGGGACACCGGGGAGCTGTTTTTT

cdr3_length: 15
clone_size: once
j_call: TRBJ2-7
v_call: TRBV28
d_call: TRBD2
cdr3_aa: CASSLAGGTSYEQYF
cdr3_nt: TGTGCCAGCAGTTTAGCGGGAGGGACGTCCTACGAGCAGTACTTC

cdr3_length: 18
clone_size: .
j_call: TRBJ2-2
v_call: TRBV5-1
d_call: .
cdr3_aa: CASSPQTGLFANTGELFF
cdr3_nt: TGCGCCAGCAGCCCACAGACAGGACTCTTCGCGAACACCGGGGAGCTGTTTTTT

cdr3_length: 16
clone_size: once
j_call: TRBJ2-3
v_call: TRBV7-3
d_call: TRBD2
cdr3_aa: CASSTGLAAGTDTQYF
cdr3_nt: TGTGCCAGCAGCACCGGACTAGCCGCCGGCACAGATACGCAGTATTTT

cdr3_length: 16
clone_size: .
j_call: TRBJ1-1
v_call: TRBV7-2
d_call: .
cdr3_aa: CASSSHPRLSNTEAFF
cdr3_nt: TGTGCCAGCAGCTCCCACCCCAGGCTCTCCAACACTGAAGCTTTCTTT

cdr3_length: 14
clone_size: once
j_call: TRBJ2-3
v_call: TRBV9
d_call: .
cdr3_aa: CASSSGLDPDTQYF
cdr3_nt: TGTGCCAGCAGCTCAGGACTCGACCCAGATACGCAGTATTTT

cdr3_length: 13
clone_size: .
j_call: TRBJ2-5
v_call: TRBV19
d_call: .
cdr3_aa: CASGSRGRETQYF
cdr3_nt: TGTGCCAGTGGCTCAAGGGGCAGGGAGACCCAGTACTTC

cdr3_length: 17
clone_size: .
j_call: TRBJ2-3
v_call: TRBV5-4
d_call: TRBD2
cdr3_aa: CASSPRLAGGHMYTQYF
cdr3_nt: TGTGCCAGCAGCCCACGACTAGCGGGAGGTCACATGTATACGCAGTATTTT

cdr3_length: 14
clone_size: .
j_call: TRBJ1-5
v_call: TRBV27
d_call: TRBD1
cdr3_aa: CASSHDRGNQPQHF
cdr3_nt: TGTGCCAGCAGCCACGACAGGGGGAATCAGCCCCAGCATTTT

cdr3_length: 14
clone_size: .
j_call: TRBJ2-4
v_call: TRBV19
d_call: .
cdr3_aa: CASSILVAKNIQYF
cdr3_nt: TGTGCCAGTAGTATTCTAGTCGCCAAAAACATTCAGTACTTC

cdr3_length: 14
clone_size: .
j_call: TRBJ1-3
v_call: TRBV5-1
d_call: .
cdr3_aa: CASSLQDSGNTIYF
cdr3_nt: TGCGCCAGCAGCTTACAGGACTCTGGAAACACCATATATTTT

cdr3_length: 12
clone_size: .
j_call: TRBJ2-3
v_call: TRBV10-3
d_call: .
cdr3_aa: CAISGPADTQYF
cdr3_nt: TGTGCCATCAGTGGACCCGCCGATACGCAGTATTTT

cdr3_length: 14
clone_size: .
j_call: TRBJ2-7
v_call: TRBV2
d_call: .
cdr3_aa: CASSEIRIGYEQYF
cdr3_nt: TGTGCCAGCAGTGAAATCCGGATCGGCTACGAGCAGTACTTC

cdr3_length: 12
clone_size: .
j_call: TRBJ2-7
v_call: TRBV7-2
d_call: .
cdr3_aa: CASSLARTYLYF
cdr3_nt: TGTGCCAGCAGCTTAGCCAGGACTTACTTGTACTTC

cdr3_length: 16
clone_size: .
j_call: TRBJ2-1
v_call: TRBV4-1
d_call: TRBD2
cdr3_aa: CASSRMGLADYNEQFF
cdr3_nt: TGCGCCAGCAGCCGAATGGGACTAGCGGACTACAATGAGCAGTTCTTC